Listed below are T cell receptor beta chains from one sample, sequenced in a study of Tregs in tolerant kidney transplant recipients. Profiling relied on immunoSEQ multiplex PCR, and the TCRdb table lists in-frame clones only, not all of them. The table records roughly 70,000 clones, about four fifths of them present only once. Sequencing input: CD4+ T cells from blood. The receptors originated from a human donor in good health. Both conserved end residues are part of each CDR3. A D gene is named only where the DNA matches it firmly. Some rows have no size entry. The others give once, few or many, or a class for an expanded clone.

>.|TRBJ2-2|few|19|TRBV6-1
CASSEARGLRGLNTGELFF
TGTGCCAGCAGTGAAGCGCGGGGGCTACGGGGGCTAAACACCGGGGAGCTGTTTTTT
>.|TRBJ1-1|.|14|TRBV10-3
CAISLGQRGTEAFF
TGTGCCATCAGTTTGGGGCAGCGAGGGACTGAAGCTTTCTTT
>.|TRBJ1-2|.|18|TRBV5-6
CASSLGDSTAWANYGYTF
TGTGCCAGCAGCTTGGGGGACTCGACAGCGTGGGCTAACTATGGCTACACCTTC
>.|TRBJ2-7|.|16|TRBV6-5
CASSYSTGYMGDEQYF
TGTGCCAGCAGTTACTCGACGGGATATATGGGGGACGAGCAGTACTTC
>.|TRBJ1-5|.|15|TRBV18
CASSPGPNSNQPQHF
TGTGCCAGCTCACCAGGGCCAAATAGCAATCAGCCCCAGCATTTT
>TRBD2|TRBJ2-7|.|13|TRBV6-5
CATTRGGPNEQYF
TGTGCCACGACGAGGGGAGGGCCCAACGAGCAGTACTTC
>TRBD1|TRBJ1-1|.|15|TRBV5-6
CASSLAGTGVTEAFF
TGTGCCAGCAGCTTGGCCGGGACAGGGGTTACTGAAGCTTTCTTT
>.|TRBJ2-5|.|16|TRBV6-6
CASTPSRGLPPGTQYF
TGTGCCAGCACTCCCAGCCGGGGACTTCCCCCCGGGACCCAGTACTTC
>.|TRBJ1-3|.|16|TRBV11-3
CASSVHPGISGNTIYF
TGTGCCAGCAGCGTTCATCCGGGAATCTCTGGAAACACCATATATTTT
>TRBD2|TRBJ2-1|few|15|TRBV4-2
CASSPRKGLTDEQFF
TGTGCCAGCAGCCCCCGGAAGGGACTAACGGATGAGCAGTTCTTC
>.|TRBJ1-3|.|18|TRBV18
CASSPRAITTHSGNTIYF
TGTGCCAGCTCACCACGAGCGATTACAACCCACTCTGGAAACACCATATATTTT
>.|TRBJ2-7|.|14|TRBV7-9
CASSLWTETYEQYF
TGTGCCAGCAGCTTATGGACGGAAACCTACGAGCAGTACTTC
>TRBD1|TRBJ2-7|.|15|TRBV7-6
CASSLAVTGVGEQYF
TGTGCCAGCAGCTTAGCGGTGACAGGGGTGGGAGAGCAGTACTTC
>.|TRBJ2-5|.|11|TRBV7-9
CASSSRETQYF
TGTGCCAGCAGCTCCAGGGAGACCCAGTACTTC
>.|TRBJ2-5|.|14|TRBV5-1
CASAFREPQETQYF
TGCGCCAGCGCATTCCGAGAGCCGCAAGAGACCCAGTACTTC
>.|TRBJ2-7|.|13|TRBV5-6
CASSPVDSYEQYF
TGTGCCAGCAGCCCGGTGGATTCCTACGAGCAGTACTTC
>.|TRBJ1-5|.|14|TRBV18
CASSPGIVRQPQHF
TGTGCCAGCTCACCAGGAATAGTCAGGCAGCCCCAGCATTTT
>.|TRBJ2-7|.|11|TRBV6-6
CASSYLYEQYF
TGTGCCAGCAGTTATCTGTACGAGCAGTACTTC
>.|TRBJ1-1|.|14|TRBV7-2
CASSSMWRNTEAFF
TGTGCCAGCAGCTCAATGTGGCGGAACACTGAAGCTTTCTTT
>.|TRBJ1-1|few|15|TRBV5-4
CASSLGGGLNTEAFF
TGTGCCAGCAGCTTGGGGGGGGGCCTGAACACTGAAGCTTTCTTT
>.|TRBJ1-4|.|20|TRBV6-1
CASSEGWTRINFLTNEKLFF
TGTGCCAGCAGTGAGGGGTGGACACGGATAAACTTCCTAACTAATGAAAAACTGTTTTTT
>.|TRBJ1-6|medium-sized|14|TRBV11-2
CASIPGGDNSPLHF
TGTGCCAGCATTCCGGGTGGGGATAATTCACCCCTCCACTTT
>.|TRBJ2-2|once|16|TRBV9
CASSRRGGGDTGELFF
TGTGCCAGCAGCCGCAGGGGGGGCGGAGACACCGGGGAGCTGTTTTTT
>.|TRBJ1-5|.|15|TRBV6-5
CASSPGTRGGQPQHF
TGTGCCAGCAGTCCCGGGACCCGGGGAGGACAGCCCCAGCATTTT
>.|TRBJ1-6|.|15|TRBV5-4
CASSLYGRENSPLHF
TGTGCCAGCAGCTTGTACGGCAGGGAGAATTCACCCCTCCACTTT
>.|TRBJ2-5|.|13|TRBV6-5
CASSPGLLETQYF
TGTGCCAGCAGCCCCGGACTATTGGAGACCCAGTACTTC
>TRBD1|TRBJ2-5|.|20|TRBV9
CASSVGKRDRAPGRQETQYF
TGTGCCAGCAGCGTAGGTAAGAGGGACAGGGCCCCGGGGCGCCAAGAGACCCAGTACTTC
>.|TRBJ2-2|.|13|TRBV30
CAWSVRSTGELFF
TGTGCCTGGAGTGTTCGATCCACCGGGGAGCTGTTTTTT
>TRBD1|TRBJ2-3|.|14|TRBV10-2
CASTGTGGTDTQYF
TGCGCCAGCACCGGGACAGGGGGGACAGATACGCAGTATTTT
>TRBD1|TRBJ1-5|few|13|TRBV2
CASSEDRGQPQHF
TGTGCCAGCAGTGAAGACAGGGGCCAGCCCCAGCATTTT
>TRBD1|TRBJ1-2|.|13|TRBV19
CASSTRQGEGYTF
TGTGCCAGTAGTACCCGACAGGGAGAAGGCTACACCTTC
>TRBD1|TRBJ2-7|.|16|TRBV5-1
CASSLGLGQTRYEQYF
TGCGCCAGCAGCTTGGGCTTGGGACAGACTCGCTACGAGCAGTACTTC
>.|TRBJ1-1|few|14|TRBV15
CATSREGGHTEAFF
TGTGCCACCAGCAGGGAGGGGGGGCACACTGAAGCTTTCTTT
>.|TRBJ1-4|.|14|TRBV11-2
CASRLLGAGEKLFF
TGTGCCAGCAGATTATTGGGGGCTGGTGAAAAACTGTTTTTT
>TRBD2|TRBJ2-3|.|16|TRBV29-1
CSVTGGLAGPTDTQYF
TGCAGCGTGACTGGGGGACTAGCGGGACCCACAGATACGCAGTATTTT
>TRBD2|TRBJ2-7|.|14|TRBV5-6
CASSPLAGEKEQYF
TGTGCCAGCAGCCCACTAGCGGGAGAAAAGGAGCAGTACTTC
>.|TRBJ2-1|.|15|TRBV7-9
CASSYPRRLGNEQFF
TGTGCCAGCAGCTACCCCCGGAGGCTCGGGAATGAGCAGTTCTTC
>.|TRBJ2-1|.|16|TRBV7-6
CASSDPQRTPLNEQFF
TGTGCCAGCAGCGACCCACAGCGGACCCCTCTCAATGAGCAGTTCTTC
>TRBD1|TRBJ1-2|few|16|TRBV27
CASSLSGDRGDYGYTF
TGTGCCAGCAGTTTATCGGGCGACAGGGGGGACTATGGCTACACCTTC
>.|TRBJ2-6|.|18|TRBV7-2
CASSLGGVFPTGANVLTF
TGTGCCAGCAGCTTAGGGGGCGTTTTTCCGACTGGGGCCAACGTCCTGACTTTC
>.|TRBJ2-5|.|14|TRBV29-1
CSVDLERGRETQYF
TGCAGCGTTGACCTGGAGAGGGGGAGGGAGACCCAGTACTTC